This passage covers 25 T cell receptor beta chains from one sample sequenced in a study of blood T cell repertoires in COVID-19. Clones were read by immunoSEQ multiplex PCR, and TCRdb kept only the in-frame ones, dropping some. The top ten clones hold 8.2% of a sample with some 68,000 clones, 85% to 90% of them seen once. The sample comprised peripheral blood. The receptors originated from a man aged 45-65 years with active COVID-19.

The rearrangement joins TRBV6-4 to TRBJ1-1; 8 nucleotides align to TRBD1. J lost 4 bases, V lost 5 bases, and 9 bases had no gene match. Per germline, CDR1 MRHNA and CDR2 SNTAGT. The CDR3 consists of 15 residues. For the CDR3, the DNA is TGTGCCAGCAGTCCCCCCGGACAGGGAGGCACTGAAGCTTTCTTT. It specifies CASSPPGQGGTEAFF.

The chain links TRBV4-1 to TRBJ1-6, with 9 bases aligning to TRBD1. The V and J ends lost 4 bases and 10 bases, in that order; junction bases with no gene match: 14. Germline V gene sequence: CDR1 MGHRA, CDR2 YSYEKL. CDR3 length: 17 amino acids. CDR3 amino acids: CASSPLPTQGASSPLHF. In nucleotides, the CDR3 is TGCGCCAGCAGCCCCCTCCCAACACAGGGGGCCAGCTCACCCCTCCACTTT.

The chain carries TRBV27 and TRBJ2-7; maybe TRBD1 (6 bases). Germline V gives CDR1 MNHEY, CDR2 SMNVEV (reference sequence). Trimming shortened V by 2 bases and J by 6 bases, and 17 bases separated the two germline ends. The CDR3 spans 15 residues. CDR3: CASSLSPGEITEQYF. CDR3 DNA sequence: TGTGCCAGCAGTTTAAGCCCAGGGGAGATTACCGAGCAGTACTTC.

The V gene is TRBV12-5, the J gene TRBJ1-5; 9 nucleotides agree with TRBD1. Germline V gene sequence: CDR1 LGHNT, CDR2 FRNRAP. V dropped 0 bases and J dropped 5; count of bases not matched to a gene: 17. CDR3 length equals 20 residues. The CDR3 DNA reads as TGTGCTAGTGGTTTGGTACGGACGGACCCGGGACAGGGAGAATATCAGCCCCAGCATTTT. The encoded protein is CASGLVRTDPGQGEYQPQHF.

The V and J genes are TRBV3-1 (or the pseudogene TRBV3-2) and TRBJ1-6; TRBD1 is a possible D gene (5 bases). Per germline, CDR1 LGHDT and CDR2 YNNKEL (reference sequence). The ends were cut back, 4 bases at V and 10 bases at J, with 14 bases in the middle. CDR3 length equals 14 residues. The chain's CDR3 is CASSPQGGKSPLHF. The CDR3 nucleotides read TGTGCCAGCAGCCCCCAGGGTGGAAAGTCACCCCTCCACTTT.

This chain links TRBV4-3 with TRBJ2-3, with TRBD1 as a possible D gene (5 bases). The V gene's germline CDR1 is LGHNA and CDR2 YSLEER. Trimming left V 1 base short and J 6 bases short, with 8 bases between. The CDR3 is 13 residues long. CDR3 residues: CASSQGAGDTQYF. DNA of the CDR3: TGCGCCAGCAGCCAAGGGGCAGGGGATACGCAGTATTTT.

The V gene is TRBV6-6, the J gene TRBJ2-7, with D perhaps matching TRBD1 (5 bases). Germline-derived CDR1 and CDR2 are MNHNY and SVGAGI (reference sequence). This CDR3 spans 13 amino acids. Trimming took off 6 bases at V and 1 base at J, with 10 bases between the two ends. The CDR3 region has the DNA TGTGCCAGCAGACTGACAGTATCCTACGAGCAGTACTTC. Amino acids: CASRLTVSYEQYF.

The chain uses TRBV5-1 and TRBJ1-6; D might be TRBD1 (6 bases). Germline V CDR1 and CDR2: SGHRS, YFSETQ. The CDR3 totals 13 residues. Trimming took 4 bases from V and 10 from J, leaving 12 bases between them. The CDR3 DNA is TGCGCCAGCAGCCCTTTGGGGGCCTCACCCCTCCACTTT. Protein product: CASSPLGASPLHF.

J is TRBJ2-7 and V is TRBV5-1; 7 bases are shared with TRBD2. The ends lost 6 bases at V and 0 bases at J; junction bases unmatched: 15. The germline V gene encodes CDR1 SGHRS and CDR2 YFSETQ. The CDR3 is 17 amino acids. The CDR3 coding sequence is TGCGCCAGCACCCCCCAGGCAAGGACTAGGAGCTCCTACGAGCAGTACTTC. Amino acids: CASTPQARTRSSYEQYF.

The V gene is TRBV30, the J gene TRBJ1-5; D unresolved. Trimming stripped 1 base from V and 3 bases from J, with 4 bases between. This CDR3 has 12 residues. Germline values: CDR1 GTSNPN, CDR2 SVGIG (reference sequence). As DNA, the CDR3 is TGTGCCTGGAGTGAGCCCAATCAGCCCCAGCATTTT. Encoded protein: CAWSEPNQPQHF. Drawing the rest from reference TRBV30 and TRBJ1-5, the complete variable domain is SQTIHQWPATLVQPVGSPLSLECTVEGTSNPNLYWYRQAAGRGLQLLFYSVGIGQISSEVPQNLSASRPQDRQFILSSKKLLLSDSGFYLCAWSEPNQPQHFGDGTRLSIL.

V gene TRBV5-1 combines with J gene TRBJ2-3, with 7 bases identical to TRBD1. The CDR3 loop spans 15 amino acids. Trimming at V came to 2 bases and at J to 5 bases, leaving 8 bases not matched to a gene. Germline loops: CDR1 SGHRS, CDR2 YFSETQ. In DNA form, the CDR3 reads TGCGCCAGCAGCTTCGGGACAGTCATTGGAGATACGCAGTATTTT. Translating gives CASSFGTVIGDTQYF.

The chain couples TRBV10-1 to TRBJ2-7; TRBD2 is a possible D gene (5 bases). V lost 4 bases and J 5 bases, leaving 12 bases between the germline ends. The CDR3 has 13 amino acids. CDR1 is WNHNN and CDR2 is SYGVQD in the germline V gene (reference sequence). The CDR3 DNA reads TGCGCCAGCAGTGGGGTACTAGGAGACGAGCAGTACTTC. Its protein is CASSGVLGDEQYF.

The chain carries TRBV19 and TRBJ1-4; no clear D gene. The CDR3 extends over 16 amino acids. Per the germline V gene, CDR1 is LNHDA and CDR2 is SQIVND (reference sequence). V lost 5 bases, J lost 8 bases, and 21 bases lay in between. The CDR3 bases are TGTGCCAGTAGTGCACCCCGACGGGTGGGTCGAGAAAAACTGTTTTTT. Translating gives CASSAPRRVGREKLFF.

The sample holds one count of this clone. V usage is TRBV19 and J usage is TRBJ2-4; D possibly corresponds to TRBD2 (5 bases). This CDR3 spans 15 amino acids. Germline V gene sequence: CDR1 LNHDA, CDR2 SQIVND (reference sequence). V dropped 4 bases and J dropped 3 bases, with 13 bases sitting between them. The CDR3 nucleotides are TGTGCCAGTAGTAGCCGGAGGTTAGGCAAAAACATTCAGTACTTC. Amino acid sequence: CASSSRRLGKNIQYF.

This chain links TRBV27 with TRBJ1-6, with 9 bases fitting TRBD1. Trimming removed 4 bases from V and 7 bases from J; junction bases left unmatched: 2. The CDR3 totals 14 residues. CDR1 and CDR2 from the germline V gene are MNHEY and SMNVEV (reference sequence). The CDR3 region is CASSWTGDNSPLHF. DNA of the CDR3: TGTGCCAGCAGTTGGACAGGGGACAATTCACCCCTCCACTTT.

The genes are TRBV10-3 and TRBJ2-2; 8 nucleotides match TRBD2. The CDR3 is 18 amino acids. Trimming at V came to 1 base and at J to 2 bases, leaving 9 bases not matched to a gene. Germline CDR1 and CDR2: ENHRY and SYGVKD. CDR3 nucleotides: TGTGCCATCAGTGAGTATGGCCTAGCGGGTTTCAACACCGGGGAGCTGTTTTTT. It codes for CAISEYGLAGFNTGELFF.

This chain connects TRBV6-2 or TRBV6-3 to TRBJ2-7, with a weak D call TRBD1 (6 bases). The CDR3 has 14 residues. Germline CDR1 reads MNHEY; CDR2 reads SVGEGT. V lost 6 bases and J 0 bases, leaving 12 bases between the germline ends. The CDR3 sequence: CASSTGSSSYEQYF. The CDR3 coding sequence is TGTGCCAGCAGCACAGGGTCGAGCTCCTACGAGCAGTACTTC.

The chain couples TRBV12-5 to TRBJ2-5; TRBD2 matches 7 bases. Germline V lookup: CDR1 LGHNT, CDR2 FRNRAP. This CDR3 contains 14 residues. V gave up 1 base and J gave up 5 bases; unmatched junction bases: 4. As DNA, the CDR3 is TGTGCTAGTGGTTTGGGCGGGGGAGCGGAGACCCAGTACTTC. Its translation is CASGLGGGAETQYF.

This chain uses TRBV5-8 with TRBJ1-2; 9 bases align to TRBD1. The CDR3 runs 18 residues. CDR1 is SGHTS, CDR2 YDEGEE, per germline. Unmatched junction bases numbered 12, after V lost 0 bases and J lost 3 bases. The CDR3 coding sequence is TGTGCCAGCAGCTTGGTAGGGGACAGGGTTGGTGGTGACTATGGCTACACCTTC. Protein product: CASSLVGDRVGGDYGYTF.

The CDR3 nucleotides are TGCGCCAGTAGAGCGGGGGCCCGCACAGATACGCAGTATTTT. Its protein product is CASRAGARTDTQYF. The chain is built from TRBV5-1 and TRBJ2-3, with 8 bases identical to TRBD2. The CDR3 extends over 14 amino acids. The V segment lost 8 bases and the J segment 1 base; nucleotides outside the gene matches: 6. The V gene's germline CDR1 is SGHRS and CDR2 YFSETQ.

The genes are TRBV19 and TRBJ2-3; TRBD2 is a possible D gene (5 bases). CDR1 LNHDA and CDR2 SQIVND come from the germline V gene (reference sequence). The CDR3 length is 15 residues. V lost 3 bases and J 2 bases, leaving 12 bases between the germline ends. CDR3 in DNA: TGTGCCAGTAGTATTGGGGTCGGACTCACAGATACGCAGTATTTT. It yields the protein CASSIGVGLTDTQYF.

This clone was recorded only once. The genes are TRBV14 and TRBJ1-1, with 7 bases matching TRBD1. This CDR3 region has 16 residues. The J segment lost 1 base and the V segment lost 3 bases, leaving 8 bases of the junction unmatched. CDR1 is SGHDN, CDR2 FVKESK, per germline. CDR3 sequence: CASSQVDRVRNTEAFF. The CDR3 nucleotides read TGTGCCAGCAGCCAGGTCGACAGGGTCCGGAACACTGAAGCTTTCTTT.

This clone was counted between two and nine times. The CDR3 sequence is CASSPTGTLYGYTF. DNA for the CDR3: TGTGCCAGCTCACCGACCGGGACACTCTATGGCTACACCTTC. The V call is TRBV18, the J call TRBJ1-2; the D gene is possibly TRBD1 (6 bases). The CDR3 runs to 14 residues. V lost 3 bases and J lost 4, with 12 bases in between. From germline, CDR1 is KGHSH and CDR2 LQKENI.

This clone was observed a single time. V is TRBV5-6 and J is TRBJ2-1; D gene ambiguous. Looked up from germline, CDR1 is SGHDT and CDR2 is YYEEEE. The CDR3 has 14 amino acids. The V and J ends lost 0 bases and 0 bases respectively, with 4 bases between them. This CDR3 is CASSLVYSYNEQFF. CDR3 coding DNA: TGTGCCAGCAGCTTGGTATACTCCTACAATGAGCAGTTCTTC.

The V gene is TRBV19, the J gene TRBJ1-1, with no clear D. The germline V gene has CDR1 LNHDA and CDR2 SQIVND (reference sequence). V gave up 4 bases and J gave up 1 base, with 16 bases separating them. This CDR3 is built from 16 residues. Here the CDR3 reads CASSKGGMRENTEAFF. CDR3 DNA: TGTGCCAGTAGTAAAGGTGGTATGAGGGAGAACACTGAAGCTTTCTTT.